What follows describes a single T cell receptor beta chain. Its matching antigen is unknown. The data were taken from a study of radiation and T cells in renal cell carcinoma. Sequencing used immunoSEQ multiplex PCR; TCRdb keeps in-frame clones, though not all of them. Here the sample spans 100,000 to 150,000 clones, 70% to 90% being singletons. Study-level results: Top tumor clonotypes rose in blood 2 weeks post-radiation, then contracted.

Regarding time point: blood 2 weeks post-SBRT. Specified treatment: 15 Gy SBRT to primary tumor, nephrectomy 4 weeks later. The patient's renal cell carcinoma had clear cell pathology. V shed 5 bases, J shed 1 base, and the junction held 4 bases outside the gene matches. The germline gives CDR1 SEHNR, CDR2 FQNEAQ (reference sequence). The CDR3 contains 14 residues. The input for sequencing was blood, taken from a patient whose treatment included radiotherapy and nephrectomy. The TCR was taken from a woman between 70 and 85 years old with renal cell carcinoma. The J gene is TRBJ1-1, the V gene TRBV7-9; TRBD1 matches 7 bases. The CDR3, as DNA: TGTGCCAGCAGCGAGGGACAGCAGAACACTGAAGCTTTCTTT. Residues: CASSEGQQNTEAFF.